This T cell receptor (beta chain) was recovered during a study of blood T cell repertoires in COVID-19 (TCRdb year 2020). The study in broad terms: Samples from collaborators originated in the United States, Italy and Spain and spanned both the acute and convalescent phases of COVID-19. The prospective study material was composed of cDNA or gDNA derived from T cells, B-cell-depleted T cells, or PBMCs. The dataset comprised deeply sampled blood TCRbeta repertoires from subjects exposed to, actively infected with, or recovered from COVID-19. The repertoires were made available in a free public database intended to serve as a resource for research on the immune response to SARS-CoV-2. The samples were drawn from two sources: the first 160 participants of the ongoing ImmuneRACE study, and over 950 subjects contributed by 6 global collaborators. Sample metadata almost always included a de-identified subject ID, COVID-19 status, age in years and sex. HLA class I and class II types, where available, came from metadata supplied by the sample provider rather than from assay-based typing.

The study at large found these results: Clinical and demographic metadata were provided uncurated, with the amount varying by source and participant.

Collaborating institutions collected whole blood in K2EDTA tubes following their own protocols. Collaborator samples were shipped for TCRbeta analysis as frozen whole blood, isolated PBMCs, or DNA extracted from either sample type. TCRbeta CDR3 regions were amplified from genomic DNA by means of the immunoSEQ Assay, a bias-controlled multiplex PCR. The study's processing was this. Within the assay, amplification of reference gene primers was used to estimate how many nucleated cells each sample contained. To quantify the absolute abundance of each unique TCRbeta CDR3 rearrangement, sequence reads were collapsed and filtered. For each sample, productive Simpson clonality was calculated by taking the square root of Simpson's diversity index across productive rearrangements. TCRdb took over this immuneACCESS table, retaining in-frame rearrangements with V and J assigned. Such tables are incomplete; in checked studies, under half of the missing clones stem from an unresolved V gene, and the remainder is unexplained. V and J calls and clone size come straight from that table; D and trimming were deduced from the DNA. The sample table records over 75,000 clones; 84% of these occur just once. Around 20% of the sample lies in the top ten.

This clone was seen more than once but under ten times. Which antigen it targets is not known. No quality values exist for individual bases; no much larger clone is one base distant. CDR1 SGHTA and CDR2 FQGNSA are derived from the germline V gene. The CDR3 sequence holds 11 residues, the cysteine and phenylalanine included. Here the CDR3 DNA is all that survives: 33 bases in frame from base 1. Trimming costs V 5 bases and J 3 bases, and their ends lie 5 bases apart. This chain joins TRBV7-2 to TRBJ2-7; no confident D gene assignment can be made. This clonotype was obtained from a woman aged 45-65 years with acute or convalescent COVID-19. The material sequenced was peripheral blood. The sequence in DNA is TGTGCCAGCAGCCCCTTCTACGAGCAGTACTTC. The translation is CASSPFYEQYF.